These 23 T cell receptor beta chains came from one sample sequenced in a study of patients and donors after allogeneic stem cell transplantation. From the RT-PCR reads, TCRdb called clonotypes with MiXCR, one entry per CDR3 protein. The table includes about 400,000 distinct CDR3 sequences, 16% detected once. Input material: blood, either unsorted or a sorted T cell fraction (not recorded which). The receptors originated from a human donor who was either an allogeneic HSCT recipient or a stem cell or donor lymphocyte infusion donor (not recorded which). It is not recorded whose cells these are; they may come from a transplant donor.

This clonotype was counted at least ten times. This chain connects TRBV12-3 or TRBV12-4 to TRBJ1-4; D is possibly TRBD1 (5 bases). The ends were cut back, 7 bases at V and 6 bases at J, with 12 bases in the middle. The CDR3 has 13 residues. The CDR3 reads CASTKAGHEKLFF. CDR3 DNA: TGTGCCAGCACGAAGGCGGGGCATGAAAAACTGTTTTTT.

The chain joins TRBV2 to TRBJ2-1, with a weak D call TRBD2 (6 bases). The germline V gene encodes CDR1 SNHLY and CDR2 FYNNEI. Deletions cut 10 bases from V and 5 bases from J, with 21 bases between. This CDR3 is built from 15 residues. The CDR3 sequence: CATEVEGLRNNEQFF. The CDR3 region has the DNA TGTGCCACCGAAGTGGAGGGACTGAGAAACAATGAGCAGTTCTTC.

The table lists this clonotype with a few counts. The V gene is TRBV29-1, the J gene TRBJ2-5, with 7 bases that match TRBD2. J was trimmed by 5 bases and V by 6 bases; bases with no gene match: 6. Germline V gene lookup returns CDR1 SQVTM and CDR2 ANQGSEA. CDR3 size: 12 residues. CDR3 in amino acids: CSVSPGGETQYF. Here the CDR3 DNA reads TGCAGCGTGAGCCCCGGGGGGGAGACCCAGTACTTC.

In this sample, this clonotype turned up many times. V gene TRBV5-1 combines with J gene TRBJ2-7; D not certain. CDR1 is SGHRS and CDR2 is YFSETQ in the germline V gene. Trimming left V 4 bases short and J 4 bases short, with 18 bases between. The CDR3 has 15 residues. CDR3 DNA: TGCGCCAGCAGCCCCAACCACGGGTCCCTATACGAGCAGTACTTC. It yields the protein CASSPNHGSLYEQYF.

The chain carries TRBV7-8 and TRBJ2-3, with D hard to call. Deletions cut 2 bases from V and 2 bases from J, with 8 bases between. Per the germline V gene, CDR1 is SGHVS and CDR2 is FQNEAQ. This CDR3 is built from 14 residues. The CDR3 DNA reads TGTGCCAGCAGCTTAATACAGATCACAGATACGCAGTATTTT. Amino acids: CASSLIQITDTQYF.

In this sample, this clonotype turned up a few times. This chain links TRBV10-3 with TRBJ2-7; 12 nucleotides align to TRBD2. CDR3 length: 15 amino acids. Germline loops: CDR1 ENHRY, CDR2 SYGVKD. V dropped 6 bases and J dropped 0; count of bases not matched to a gene: 3. The CDR3 DNA sequence: TGTGCCATCAGGGCGACTAGCGGGAGCTCCTACGAGCAGTACTTC. Residues: CAIRATSGSSYEQYF.

V is TRBV7-8 and J is TRBJ1-2; D may be TRBD1 (5 bases). This CDR3 has 13 residues. Germline V lookup: CDR1 SGHVS, CDR2 FQNEAQ. The V and J ends lost 1 base and 9 bases respectively, with 12 bases between them. The CDR3 DNA is TGTGCCAGCAGCTTAGGCCCAGGGAGGAGCTACACCTTC. Amino acids: CASSLGPGRSYTF.

This clonotype was detected a few times. This chain joins TRBV5-1 and TRBJ1-1; D gene unclear. The V gene's germline CDR1 is SGHRS and CDR2 YFSETQ. V shed 2 bases and J shed 0 bases, with 5 bases lying between them. The length of the CDR3 is 13 residues. Written as DNA, the CDR3 is TGCGCCAGCAGCTTACACATGAACACTGAAGCTTTCTTT. As protein: CASSLHMNTEAFF.

This clonotype appeared a few times. The V and J genes are TRBV29-1 and TRBJ1-1; D uncertain. Germline CDR1 reads SQVTM; CDR2 reads ANQGSEA. The CDR3 is 13 residues long. Trimming pared 3 bases from V and 0 bases from J, leaving 8 bases between. The CDR3 nucleotides are TGCAGCGTTGATTTAGGGCTGAACACTGAAGCTTTCTTT. It is translated as CSVDLGLNTEAFF.

V gene TRBV20-1 combines with J gene TRBJ1-2; 7 bases are a match to TRBD1. The CDR3 loop spans 14 amino acids. V trimming: 5 bases; J trimming: 4 bases; junction bases outside the gene matches: 10. Germline CDR1 and CDR2: DFQATT and SNEGSKA (reference sequence). CDR3 loop: CSAPGQAKIYGYTF. The CDR3 DNA reads TGCAGTGCTCCCGGACAGGCTAAAATCTATGGCTACACCTTC.

The chain joins TRBV18 to TRBJ2-7; no reliable D call. Germline V lookup: CDR1 KGHSH, CDR2 LQKENI. The V gene lost 6 bases and the J gene lost 3 bases, with 15 bases spanning the gap. This CDR3 comprises 14 residues. The DNA of the CDR3 is TGTGCCAGCTCGACCAGTGGCAGGAACTACGAGCAGTACTTC. Encoded protein: CASSTSGRNYEQYF.

The genes are TRBV5-1 and TRBJ2-7; D is tentatively TRBD1 or TRBD2 (5 bases each). The ends were cut back, 0 bases at V and 2 bases at J, with 12 bases in the middle. Germline-derived CDR1 and CDR2 are SGHRS and YFSETQ. CDR3 length equals 15 residues. The CDR3 DNA reads as TGCGCCAGCAGCTTGGGGGTTGGGACCACCTACGAGCAGTACTTC. Its protein product is CASSLGVGTTYEQYF.

This clonotype was counted a few times. The chain uses TRBV2 and TRBJ2-1; maybe TRBD2 (7 bases). This CDR3 contains 15 residues. CDR1 is SNHLY and CDR2 is FYNNEI in the germline V gene. The V end lost 8 bases, the J end lost 5 bases, and 19 bases lay between the germline ends. The CDR3 here is CASLKGGGLHNEQFF. The CDR3 bases are TGTGCCAGCCTCAAAGGCGGGGGCCTCCACAATGAGCAGTTCTTC.

The chain joins TRBV20-1 to TRBJ1-5; TRBD1 is a possible D gene (6 bases). The CDR3 loop spans 12 amino acids. Trimming left V 5 bases short and J 6 bases short, with 11 bases between. Per germline, CDR1 DFQATT and CDR2 SNEGSKA (reference sequence). This CDR3 reads CSAGGSGQPQHF. The CDR3 coding sequence is TGCAGTGCTGGGGGCTCGGGTCAGCCCCAGCATTTT.

This clonotype appeared a few times. The chain links TRBV5-1 to TRBJ2-7; 8 bases map to TRBD2. V lost 4 bases and J lost 0; bases outside the gene matches: 9. Germline-derived CDR1 and CDR2 are SGHRS and YFSETQ. The CDR3 contains 16 residues. CDR3 DNA sequence: TGCGCCAGCAGCCCCACTAGCGGTAGGAGCTCCTACGAGCAGTACTTC. It is translated as CASSPTSGRSSYEQYF.

This clonotype was seen more than once but under ten times. The rearrangement joins TRBV6-5 to TRBJ2-3; D ambiguous. The germline V and J ends were trimmed by 3 bases and 2 bases, with 9 bases remaining between them. CDR3 length: 14 residues. Germline CDR1 and CDR2: MNHEY and SVGAGI. The CDR3 protein is CASSYGLFTDTQYF. In DNA, the CDR3 is TGTGCCAGCAGTTATGGCCTATTCACAGATACGCAGTATTTT.

There are many counts of this clonotype. The chain carries TRBV29-1 and TRBJ1-1; D gene uncertain. From germline, CDR1 is SQVTM and CDR2 ANQGSEA. The CDR3 runs to 14 residues. V gave up 4 bases and J gave up 2 bases, with 14 bases separating them. The CDR3 DNA is TGCAGCGTTGTGTCGGCAGATTTAAACACTGAAGCTTTCTTT. Residues: CSVVSADLNTEAFF.

This clonotype was picked up a small number of times. The chain carries TRBV20-1 and TRBJ1-2; 9 bases align to TRBD1. Germline V gene lookup returns CDR1 DFQATT and CDR2 SNEGSKA (reference sequence). V shed 4 bases and J 6 bases; nucleotides not matched to a gene: 15. The CDR3 contains 16 residues. CDR3 protein: CSAINRGPSMYDGYTF. Written as DNA, the CDR3 is TGCAGTGCTATCAACAGGGGGCCCTCGATGTACGATGGCTACACCTTC.

A few counts support this clonotype. The CDR3 sequence is CASSTKGAETQYF. CDR3 DNA sequence: TGTGCCAGCAGTACAAAGGGGGCAGAGACCCAGTACTTC. The chain is built from TRBV12-3 or TRBV12-4 and TRBJ2-5; 7 nucleotides line up with TRBD1. Unmatched junction bases numbered 4, after V lost 5 bases and J lost 4 bases. The CDR3 consists of 13 residues.

The rearrangement uses TRBV20-1 and TRBJ2-7; weak D call: TRBD1 (6 bases). The length of the CDR3 is 16 residues. Per the germline V gene, CDR1 is DFQATT and CDR2 is SNEGSKA (reference sequence). V lost 2 bases to trimming and J lost 2 bases, with 19 bases between them. This CDR3 is CSARPSDRLAPYEQYF. The CDR3 region has the DNA TGCAGTGCTAGACCTTCCGACAGGTTGGCCCCCTACGAGCAGTACTTC.

DNA for the CDR3: TGTGCCACCAGTGGGGCCGGGACAGCGAACACTGAAGCTTTCTTT. It codes for CATSGAGTANTEAFF. The chain uses TRBV24-1 and TRBJ1-1; 7 nucleotides line up with TRBD1. CDR1 KGHDR and CDR2 SFDVKD come from the germline V gene. The junction had 6 bases not matched to a gene; V was cut back by 5 bases and J by 1 base. The CDR3 loop spans 15 amino acids.

The J gene is TRBJ1-2, the V gene TRBV5-1; a possible D gene is TRBD1 (6 bases). V lost 3 bases and J 9 bases, leaving 15 bases between the germline ends. This CDR3 has 13 residues. Germline CDR1 is SGHRS and CDR2 is YFSETQ. The CDR3 reads CASSWQTGASYTF. The CDR3 coding sequence is TGCGCCAGCAGCTGGCAGACAGGCGCAAGCTACACCTTC. The full variable domain, rest sourced from reference TRBV5-1 and TRBJ1-2, is KAGVTQTPRYLIKTRGQQVTLSCSPISGHRSVSWYQQTPGQGLQFLFEYFSETQRNKGNFPGRFSGRQFSNSRSEMNVSTLELGDSALYLCASSWQTGASYTFGSGTRLTVV.

The chain carries TRBV5-1 and TRBJ2-5; no reliable D call. Germline CDR1 and CDR2: SGHRS and YFSETQ. The germline V and J ends were trimmed by 4 bases and 5 bases, with 9 bases remaining between them. The CDR3 loop spans 12 amino acids. CDR3 in amino acids: CASSDNGETQYF. The CDR3 coding sequence is TGCGCCAGCAGCGACAACGGGGAGACCCAGTACTTC.